These 9 T cell receptor beta chains came from one sample sequenced in a study of shared clonotypes between healthy human individuals. The method was immunoSEQ multiplex PCR; TCRdb's version includes in-frame clones alone and lacks a portion of them. The sample gives more than 2 million clones, approximately 96% of which show up once; roughly 0.13% is in the top ten. Specimen: naive CD4+ T cells sorted from blood. The subset is: CD45RA+ positively selected. The receptors originated from a man aged 18 to 35 in good health.

Points on this clone: This CDR3 is also generated by other DNA sequences in the sample. The rearrangement joins TRBV29-1 to TRBJ2-7, with 9 nucleotides matching TRBD1. The ends lost 4 bases at V and 5 bases at J; junction bases unmatched: 6. This CDR3 is built from 13 residues. The germline V gene has CDR1 SQVTM and CDR2 ANQGSEA. DNA of the CDR3: TGCAGCGTTGGGACAGGGGTAGGTAACGAGCAGTACTTC. Translated: CSVGTGVGNEQYF.

The chain couples TRBV30 to TRBJ1-5; maybe TRBD1 (6 bases). This CDR3 has 13 residues. Trimming stripped 4 bases from V and 7 bases from J, with 14 bases between. CDR1 is GTSNPN and CDR2 is SVGIG in the germline V gene (reference sequence). DNA of the CDR3: TGTGCCTGGAACAGGGTGTCGGGGCAGCCCCAGCATTTT. It is translated as CAWNRVSGQPQHF.

The chain combines TRBV27 with TRBJ1-2; TRBD1 might be the D (6 bases). Germline values: CDR1 MNHEY, CDR2 SMNVEV (reference sequence). V was trimmed by 7 bases and J by 2 bases, leaving 14 bases between them. The CDR3 totals 14 residues. The CDR3 here is CASTRGGANYGYTF. In DNA, the CDR3 is TGTGCCAGCACCCGGGGGGGGGCGAACTATGGCTACACCTTC.

The chain is built from TRBV6-1 and TRBJ2-7; 12 positions match TRBD1. Germline V CDR1 and CDR2: MNHNS, SASEGT. V shed 10 bases, J shed 3 bases, and the junction held 7 bases outside the gene matches. The CDR3 loop spans 14 amino acids. The DNA of the CDR3 is TGTGCCACCGTGGGACAGGGGGCCATCTACGAGCAGTACTTC. This gives the protein CATVGQGAIYEQYF.

This rearrangement joins TRBV5-1 to TRBJ2-3, with D maybe TRBD1 (6 bases). Germline V gene lookup returns CDR1 SGHRS and CDR2 YFSETQ. Trimming pared 4 bases from V and 2 bases from J, leaving 11 bases between. The CDR3 is 14 residues long. CDR3 sequence: CASSTDSFTDTQYF. The CDR3 DNA reads TGCGCCAGCAGCACGGACAGCTTCACAGATACGCAGTATTTT.

The chain employs TRBV19 and TRBJ2-1, with D possibly matching TRBD1 (7 bases). This CDR3 spans 15 amino acids. CDR1 is LNHDA, CDR2 SQIVND, per germline (reference sequence). V lost 3 bases, J lost 3 bases, and 12 bases lay in between. The CDR3 loop reads CASSIDRDFYNEQFF. The CDR3 nucleotides are TGTGCCAGTAGTATCGACAGGGACTTCTACAATGAGCAGTTCTTC.

The gene calls are TRBV6-1 and TRBJ2-7; unclear D gene. CDR3 size: 13 residues. Trimming left V 6 bases short and J 5 bases short, with 14 bases between. CDR1 MNHNS and CDR2 SASEGT come from the germline V gene. The CDR3 reads CASRGTEIHEQYF. The CDR3 nucleotides are TGTGCCAGCAGGGGTACAGAGATCCACGAGCAGTACTTC.

A single count supports this clone. This chain links TRBV25-1 with TRBJ2-3, with 7 bases fitting TRBD2. J was trimmed by 2 bases and V by 2 bases; bases with no gene match: 7. CDR3 size: 16 residues. Germline-derived CDR1 and CDR2 are MGHDK and SYGVNS. The DNA of the CDR3 is TGTGCCAGCAGTGAAAGGGCTAGCGGATTCACAGATACGCAGTATTTT. Residues: CASSERASGFTDTQYF.

The chain is built from TRBV4-1 and TRBJ1-5; a weak D match, TRBD1 (6 bases). There are 15 residues in the CDR3. Trimming cost V 2 bases and J 1 base, with 9 bases left between them. Germline values: CDR1 MGHRA, CDR2 YSYEKL. The DNA of the CDR3 is TGCGCCAGCAGCCAAATCGGGACAAGCAATCAGCCCCAGCATTTT. This encodes CASSQIGTSNQPQHF.